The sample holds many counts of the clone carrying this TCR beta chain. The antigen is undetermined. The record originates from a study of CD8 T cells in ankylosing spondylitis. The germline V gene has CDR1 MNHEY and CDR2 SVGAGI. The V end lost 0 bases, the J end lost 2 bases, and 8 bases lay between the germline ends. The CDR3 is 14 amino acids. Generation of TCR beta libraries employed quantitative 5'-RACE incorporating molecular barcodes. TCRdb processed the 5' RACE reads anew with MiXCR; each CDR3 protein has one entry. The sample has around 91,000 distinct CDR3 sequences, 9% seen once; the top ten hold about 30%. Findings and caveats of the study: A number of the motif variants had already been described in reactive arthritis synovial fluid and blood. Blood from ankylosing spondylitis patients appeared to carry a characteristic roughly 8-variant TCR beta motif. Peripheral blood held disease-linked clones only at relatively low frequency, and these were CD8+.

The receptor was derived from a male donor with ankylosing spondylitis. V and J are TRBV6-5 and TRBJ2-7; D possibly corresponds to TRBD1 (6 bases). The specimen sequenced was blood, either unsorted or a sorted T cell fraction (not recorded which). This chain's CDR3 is CASSYSPGAYEQYF. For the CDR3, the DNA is TGTGCCAGCAGTTACTCCCCAGGGGCCTACGAGCAGTACTTC.